This T cell receptor (beta chain) stems from a study of PD-1 blockade in mismatch repair-deficient tumors. Clones were read by immunoSEQ multiplex PCR, and TCRdb kept only the in-frame ones, dropping some. Of over 100,000 clones listed, roughly 80% were seen once; the top ten hold roughly 4.5%. Germline-derived CDR1 and CDR2 are SGHTA and FQGNSA. This CDR3 has 15 amino acids. Study conclusions and caveats: Rapid post-treatment expansion, then contraction, generally preceding radiologic response, marked tumor-resident clones.

On this clone itself: Its specificity is not known.

PCR or immunohistochemistry showed mismatch repair deficiency in every enrolled patient. The source material was peripheral blood, sampled 60 weeks after starting pembrolizumab. The V and J genes are TRBV7-2 and TRBJ2-5; 8 bases are shared with TRBD2. The J call may be wrong; the DNA end is better matched by TRBJ2-7. The TCR originated in an adult with mismatch repair-deficient cancer. This CDR3 is CASSLSGGPSYEQYF. The CDR3 coding sequence is TGTGCCAGCAGCTTATCGGGAGGGCCATCCTACGAGCAGTACTTC.